Listed here are 3 T cell receptor beta chains from one sample, sequenced in a study of blood T cells in healthy people across ages. Alongside a J-beta primer mix, a sample-barcoded 5' primer served in a second PCR lasting roughly 6 to 12 cycles. TCRdb ran MiXCR on the 5' RACE reads and lists one entry per CDR3 protein. The sample lists approximately 600,000 distinct CDR3 sequences, 45% to 65% occurring once. The sample comprised blood. These receptors originate from a man aged 60 to 75 in good health.

V is TRBV7-2 and J is TRBJ2-1, with 8 positions matching TRBD2. CDR3 size: 17 residues. V trimming: 3 bases; J trimming: 2 bases; junction bases outside the gene matches: 9. Germline V gene data show CDR1 as SGHTA and CDR2 as FQGNSA. DNA for the CDR3: TGTGCCAGCAGCTTCCTTCCGCGGGGGGCCCCCTACAATGAGCAGTTCTTC. Residues: CASSFLPRGAPYNEQFF.

The rearrangement joins TRBV20-1 to TRBJ1-2; D not resolved. The CDR3 runs 13 residues. Germline lookup yields CDR1 DFQATT and CDR2 SNEGSKA (reference sequence). V lost 3 bases to trimming and J lost 4 bases, with 12 bases between them. CDR3 nucleotide sequence: TGCAGTGCTAGTATCGGGGAGGCCTATGGCTACACCTTC. It codes for CSASIGEAYGYTF.

In this sample, this clonotype turned up a few times. The chain uses TRBV6-1 and TRBJ2-2; D possibly corresponds to TRBD2 (6 bases). CDR3 size: 14 residues. CDR1 is MNHNS and CDR2 is SASEGT in the germline V gene. V was cut by 8 bases and J by 4 bases, with 14 bases left in between. The CDR3 sequence is CASVLRGSTGELFF. Written as DNA, the CDR3 is TGTGCCAGCGTGTTACGGGGGAGCACCGGGGAGCTGTTTTTT.